This T cell receptor beta chain came from a study of OX40 agonist ivuxolimab in advanced cancers. Study-wide results and caveats: Researchers report that CD8+ T cells had, on average, more expanded clones than CD4+. The antigens recognized by the expanded peripheral T cells, that is their antigen specificity, were not determined. Some nonresponders additionally presented with little normalized T-cell clonal expansion.

Blood specimens came from baseline, cycle 4 day 1, and cycle 7 day 1. A note on this clone: Its antigen is unknown.

Per the germline V gene, CDR1 is SGHNT and CDR2 is YYREEE (reference sequence). The J segment lost 9 bases and the V segment lost 2 bases, leaving 9 bases of the junction unmatched. The CDR3 loop spans 15 amino acids. Only in-frame clones appear in the TCRdb table, and some are missing; sequencing was by immunoSEQ multiplex PCR. The sample carries about 16,000 clones, 60% to 85% recorded once. Sequenced material: CD4+ or CD8+ T cells sorted from blood, taken in a trial of the OX40 agonist ivuxolimab. The sequence derives from an adult with an advanced solid tumor such as melanoma, head and neck, liver or kidney cancer. This rearrangement joins TRBV5-4 to TRBJ2-1; 9 positions agree with TRBD2. The CDR3 nucleotides are TGTGCCAGCAGCTTCGAAGCGGGGGGACCGGCTGAGCAGTTCTTC. Amino acids: CASSFEAGGPAEQFF.